This T cell receptor (beta chain) originates from a study of graft-versus-host responses after intestinal transplantation. This clone was counted only a few times. Clones were read by immunoSEQ multiplex PCR, and TCRdb kept only the in-frame ones, dropping some. This sample carries around 7,700 clones, about 68% of them seen once, and the ten largest clones take more than 9.5%. Trimming pared 5 bases from V and 2 bases from J, leaving 10 bases between. CDR1 and CDR2 (germline): MNHNS, SASEGT. The length of the CDR3 is 13 residues. Graft samples were processed, releasing intraepithelial and lamina propria lymphocytes.

The clonotype comes from a human patient who received an intestinal transplant, so some T cells may come from the graft donor. V and J are TRBV6-1 and TRBJ2-7; D is perhaps TRBD1 (5 bases). Material: ileum tissue, obtained about 230 days after intestinal transplant. CDR3 sequence (DNA): TGTGCCAGCAGTTCACGGACACCCTACGAGCAGTACTTC. Its translation: CASSSRTPYEQYF.